The clone carrying this TCR beta chain was seen once. Its antigen is unknown. The authors carried out high-throughput sequencing of TCR beta. They applied it to CD8+ and CD4+ T cells obtained from blood. A quantity of about 0.45 to 1 ug RNA underwent reverse transcription using random hexamers. Multiplex immunoSEQ PCR targeted 54 Vbeta and 13 Jbeta TCR beta segments. TCRdb processed the immunoSEQ multiplex PCR reads anew with MiXCR; each CDR3 protein has one entry. The sample lists 150,000 or so distinct CDR3 sequences; over 95% were seen once. This entry belongs to a study of CD8 T cells in Susac syndrome. Study-level results: The study acknowledged a relatively small number of individuals in its TCR sequencing and HLA analysis.

The V segment lost 2 bases and the J segment 7 bases; nucleotides outside the gene matches: 9. CDR3 length equals 16 residues. Germline V lookup: CDR1 SEHNR, CDR2 FQNEAQ (reference sequence). This sequence joins TRBV7-9 and TRBJ2-2; 8 bases are shared with TRBD1. Sequencing was done on a sample of CD8+ T cells from PBMCs. The TCR comes from a human donor with multiple sclerosis. CDR3 loop: CASSLPAGGTSGELFF. The CDR3 coding sequence is TGTGCCAGCAGCTTACCCGCAGGGGGCACGAGCGGGGAGCTGTTTTTT.